This T cell receptor beta chain was sequenced during a study of T cell repertoires in cytomegalovirus infection. In the study overall: Public TCR beta signatures provided an indication of both CMV infection and a matching HLA type.

V shed 5 bases, J shed 2 bases, and the junction held 5 bases outside the gene matches. The CDR3 consists of 14 residues. Germline-derived CDR1 and CDR2 are SQVTM and ANQGSEA. This clonotype occurred a few times. What it binds is unknown. TCRdb re-called the reads with MiXCR, one entry per CDR3 protein. The sample records around 740,000 distinct CDR3 sequences, 35% to 45% being singletons. Study conclusions and caveats: Across the ex vivo response, the dominant clonotypes were HLA-C-restricted CMV-specific TCR beta clonotypes. Public TCR beta family frequency separated CMV-and-HLA carriers, including in an independent cohort.

The sample was PBMCs. The clonotype comes from a human donor in good health (CMV status not recorded). Some clones in this sample may be carry-over from other donors' samples. This chain links TRBV29-1 with TRBJ2-3, with 9 bases lining up with TRBD1. The CDR3 sequence is CSVKDRGNTDTQYF. The CDR3 nucleotides are TGCAGCGTTAAGGACAGGGGCAACACAGATACGCAGTATTTT.